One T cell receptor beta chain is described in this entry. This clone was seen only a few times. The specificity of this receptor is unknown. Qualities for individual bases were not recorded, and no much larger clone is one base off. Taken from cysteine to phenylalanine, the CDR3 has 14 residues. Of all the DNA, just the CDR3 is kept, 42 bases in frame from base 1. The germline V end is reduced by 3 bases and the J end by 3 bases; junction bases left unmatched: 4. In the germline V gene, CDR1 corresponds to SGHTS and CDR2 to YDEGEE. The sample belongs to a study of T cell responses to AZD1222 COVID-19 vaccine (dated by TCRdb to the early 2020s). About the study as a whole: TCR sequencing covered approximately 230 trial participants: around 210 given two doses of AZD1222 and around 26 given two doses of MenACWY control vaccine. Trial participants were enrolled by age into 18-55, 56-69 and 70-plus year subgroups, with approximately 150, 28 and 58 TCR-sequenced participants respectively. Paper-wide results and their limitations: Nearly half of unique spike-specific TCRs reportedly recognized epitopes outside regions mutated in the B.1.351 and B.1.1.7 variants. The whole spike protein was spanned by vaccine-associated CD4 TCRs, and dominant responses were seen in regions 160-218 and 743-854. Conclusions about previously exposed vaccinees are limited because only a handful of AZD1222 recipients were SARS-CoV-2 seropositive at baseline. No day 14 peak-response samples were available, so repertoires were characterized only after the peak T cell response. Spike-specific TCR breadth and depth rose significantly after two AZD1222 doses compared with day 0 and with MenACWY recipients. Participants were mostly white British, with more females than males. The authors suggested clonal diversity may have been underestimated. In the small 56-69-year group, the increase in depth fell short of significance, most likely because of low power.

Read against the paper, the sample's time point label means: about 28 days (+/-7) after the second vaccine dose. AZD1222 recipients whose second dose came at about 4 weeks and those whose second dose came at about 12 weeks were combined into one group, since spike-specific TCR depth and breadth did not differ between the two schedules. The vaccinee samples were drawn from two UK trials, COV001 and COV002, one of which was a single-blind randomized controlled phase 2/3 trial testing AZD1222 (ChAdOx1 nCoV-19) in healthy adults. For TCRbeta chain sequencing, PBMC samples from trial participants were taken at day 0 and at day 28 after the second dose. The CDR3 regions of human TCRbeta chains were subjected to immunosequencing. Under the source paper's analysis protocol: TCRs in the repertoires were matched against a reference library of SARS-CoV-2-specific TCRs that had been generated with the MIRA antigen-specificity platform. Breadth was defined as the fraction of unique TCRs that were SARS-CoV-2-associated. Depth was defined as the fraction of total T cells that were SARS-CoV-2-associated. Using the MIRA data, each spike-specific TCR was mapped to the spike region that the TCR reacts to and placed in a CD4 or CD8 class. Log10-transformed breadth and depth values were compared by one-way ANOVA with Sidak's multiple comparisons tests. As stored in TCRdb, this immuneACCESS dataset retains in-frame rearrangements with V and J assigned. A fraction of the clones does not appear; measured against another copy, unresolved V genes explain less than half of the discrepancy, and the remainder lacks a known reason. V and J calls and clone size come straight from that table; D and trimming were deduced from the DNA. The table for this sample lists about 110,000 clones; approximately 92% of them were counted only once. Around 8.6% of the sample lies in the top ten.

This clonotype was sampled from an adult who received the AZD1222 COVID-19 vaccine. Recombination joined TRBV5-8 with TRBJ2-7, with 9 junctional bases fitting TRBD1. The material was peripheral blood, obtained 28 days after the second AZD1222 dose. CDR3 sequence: CASSSTGGYYEQYF. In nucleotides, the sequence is TGTGCCAGCAGCTCCACAGGGGGCTACTACGAGCAGTACTTC.